Shown below are 14 T cell receptor beta chains from a single sample sequenced in a study of metastatic and nonmetastatic thyroid tumors (TCRdb year 2020). Before undergoing thyroid surgery, none of the patients had been given any kind of treatment. The library was built by means of PCR. Sequencing was carried out with an Illumina HiSeq 4000. TCRdb ran its own pipeline on the public reads, namely fastp trimming at Q25 and MiXCR clone calling, and kept in-frame beta chains. The sample table shows about 19,000 clones, and roughly 25% are seen once. The ten largest clones add up to over 9.5% of the sample. The specimen sequenced was tumor tissue. The receptors originated from a female donor with papillary thyroid cancer or a benign thyroid nodule (not recorded which). Some clones in this sample may be carry-over from other donors' samples.

With regard to this clone: A much larger clone sits a single nucleotide away, making a read error possible. The same CDR3 also results from other DNA sequences found in this sample. V gene TRBV20-1 combines with J gene TRBJ2-3; possible D gene TRBD1, 5 bases. The CDR3 sequence is 13 residues long. The V gene's germline CDR1 is DFQATT and CDR2 SNEGSKA (reference sequence). The CDR3, as DNA: TGCATATCGACAGCGCTTGCTACAGATACGCAGTATTTT. Its protein is CISTALATDTQYF.

This clone was observed a handful of times. The V call is TRBV6-1, the J call TRBJ1-2; D is unclear. V lost 6 bases, J lost 8 bases, and 16 bases lay in between. CDR3 length equals 13 residues. Germline CDR1 and CDR2: MNHNS and SASEGT. CDR3 nucleotide sequence: TGTGCCAGCAGCGAATGTACAGTGTGGGGCTACACCTTC. Translating it yields CASSECTVWGYTF.

This clone was found a few times. The gene calls are TRBV6-1 and TRBJ1-2; 7 nucleotides line up with TRBD1. CDR1 MNHNS and CDR2 SASEGT come from the germline V gene. The junction had 7 bases not matched to a gene; V was cut back by 1 base and J by 2 bases. The CDR3 runs to 16 residues. In DNA, the CDR3 is TGTGCCAGCAGTGAAGAGGGACTACAGGGGAACTATGGCTACACCTTC. Its translation is CASSEEGLQGNYGYTF.

This clone was seen a single time. A much larger clone lies a single base off, so this may be a read error. V and J are TRBV30 and TRBJ2-1; 11 bases match TRBD2. Per germline, CDR1 GTSNPN and CDR2 SVGIG (reference sequence). The CDR3 extends over 18 amino acids. The DNA for the CDR3 is TGTGCCTGGAACGGGGGGACTAGCGGAAAGAGCTCCTACAATGGGCAGTTCTTC. Protein sequence: CAWNGGTSGKSSYNGQFF.

The chain carries TRBV20-1 and TRBJ2-1; TRBD2 matches at 13 bases. Trimming removed 6 bases from V and 3 bases from J; junction bases left unmatched: 5. The CDR3 covers 15 residues. The germline gives CDR1 DFQATT, CDR2 SNEGSKA (reference sequence). For the CDR3, the DNA is TGCAGTGCAGGACTAGCGGGAGCTCTCTACAATGAGCAGTTCTTC. Protein: CSAGLAGALYNEQFF.

J is TRBJ2-7 and V is TRBV30; 7 nucleotides line up with TRBD2. Per germline, CDR1 GTSNPN and CDR2 SVGIG (reference sequence). CDR3 length: 15 residues. V shed 0 bases and J 7 bases; nucleotides not matched to a gene: 12. This CDR3 reads CAWSVRGLGVQEQYF. CDR3 sequence (DNA): TGTGCCTGGAGTGTACGAGGACTAGGAGTTCAAGAGCAGTACTTC.

This chain links TRBV20-1 with TRBJ2-7; the D gene is possibly TRBD2 (5 bases). The V gene lost 1 base and the J gene lost 6 bases, with 10 bases spanning the gap. Germline CDR1 and CDR2: DFQATT and SNEGSKA (reference sequence). This CDR3 spans 12 amino acids. CDR3 loop: CSARGRRAEQYF. CDR3 sequence (DNA): TGCAGTGCTAGAGGTCGGCGGGCCGAGCAGTACTTC.

This clone showed up many times. The rearrangement joins TRBV24-1 to TRBJ2-1; TRBD1 is a possible D gene (6 bases). The CDR3 has 13 amino acids. The V end lost 10 bases, the J end lost 5 bases, and 14 bases lay between the germline ends. Germline assignment: CDR1 KGHDR and CDR2 SFDVKD. In DNA form, the CDR3 reads TGTGCCACAGCCAGGGGCTCGGACAATGAGCAGTTCTTC. It translates to CATARGSDNEQFF.

This clone was seen many times. The chain combines TRBV20-1 with TRBJ2-3; the D is unclear. The CDR3 consists of 13 residues. Trimming took 3 bases from V and 3 from J, leaving 10 bases between them. Germline CDR1 and CDR2: DFQATT and SNEGSKA (reference sequence). CDR3 nucleotide sequence: TGCAGTGCTAGGCCCACTACGACAGATACGCAGTATTTT. This gives the protein CSARPTTTDTQYF.

There are a few counts of this clone. Possible read error: a much larger clone is one base away. The chain recombines TRBV19 with TRBJ1-2; D ambiguous. Trimming took 6 bases from V and 0 from J, leaving 14 bases between them. This CDR3 is built from 15 residues. Germline assignment: CDR1 LNHDA and CDR2 SQIVND (reference sequence). As DNA, the CDR3 is TGTGCCAGTAGGACCTCAGTGGGCGCTAACTATGGCTACACCTTC. Translation: CASRTSVGANYGYTF.

A note on this clone: One junction end does not reproduce the germline sequence, and a read error may be involved. The chain combines TRBV9 with TRBJ1-3, with a weak D call TRBD1 (6 bases). This CDR3 is 14 amino acids long. Germline CDR1 reads SGDLS; CDR2 reads YYNGEE. The CDR3 region is CFSSVQGCGNAIYF. The CDR3 DNA follows: TGTTTCAGCAGCGTACAGGGCTGCGGAAACGCCATATATTTT. Using reference TRBV9 and TRBJ1-3 for the parts outside the CDR3, the full variable domain is DSGVTQTPKHLITATGQRVTLRCSPRSGDLSVYWYQQSLDQGLQFLIQYYNGEERAKGNILERFSAQQFPDLHSELNLSSLELGDSALYFCFSSVQGCGNAIYFGEGSWLTVV.

By proportion, this clone is medium-sized. The chain is built from TRBV6-1 and TRBJ1-6; maybe TRBD1 (5 bases). V lost 6 bases, J lost 9 bases, and 21 bases lay in between. Germline V gene data show CDR1 as MNHNS and CDR2 as SASEGT. The CDR3 sequence is 16 residues long. The CDR3 region is CASSPPGLEISSPLHF. CDR3 in DNA: TGTGCCAGCAGCCCCCCGGGGCTAGAGATTAGTTCACCCCTCCACTTT.

Notes on this clone: This sample also contains other DNA sequences that code for the same CDR3. The J gene is TRBJ1-6, the V gene TRBV6-1; 8 bases fit TRBD1. After removal of 6 bases from V and 7 bases from J, the junction contained 5 bases not matched to a gene. The CDR3 totals 14 residues. In germline, CDR1 is MNHNS, CDR2 SASEGT. The CDR3 region has the DNA TGTGCCAGCAGACCCGGACAGGGCAATTCACCCCTCCACTTT. The encoded protein is CASRPGQGNSPLHF.

V and J are TRBV20-1 and TRBJ2-1; D gene uncertain. The CDR3 totals 13 residues. Germline V gene lookup returns CDR1 DFQATT and CDR2 SNEGSKA (reference sequence). The V end lost 6 bases, the J end lost 9 bases, and 18 bases lay between the germline ends. The CDR3 bases are TGCAGTGCCAATTACTGGGCCGGCGGTGAGCAGTTCTTC. Its translation: CSANYWAGGEQFF.